The clone carrying this TCR beta chain has only a few counts. Sequenced by immunoSEQ multiplex PCR; TCRdb stores in-frame clones only, minus some. The table has under 70,000 clones, over 55% seen once. These data are taken from a study of PD-1 blockade in classical Hodgkin lymphoma. The CDR3 spans 14 residues. Germline CDR1 SGHKS, CDR2 YYEKEE (reference sequence). Trimming left V 0 bases short and J 4 bases short, with 10 bases between. Relapses following autologous stem cell transplantation were seen in all patients, with brentuximab vedotin exposure varying. Complete response, partial response or progressive disease constituted the best responses recorded.

The sequences come from peripheral blood mononuclear cells (PBMCs), collected before the second cycle of nivolumab. The rearrangement joins TRBV5-5 to TRBJ1-1; a weak D match, TRBD1 (5 bases). The sequence was collected from a human donor with classical Hodgkin lymphoma. Here the CDR3 DNA reads TGTGCCAGCAGCTTGGTGCAGGGCGGCACTGAAGCTTTCTTT. This codes for CASSLVQGGTEAFF.